This T cell receptor (beta chain) was obtained from a study of naive and memory T cell subsets. Regarding the study as a whole: Between naive and memory subsets, TCR abundance power law exponents differed. Naive repertoires, especially CD8, held a few larger clonotypes, possibly memory cells re-expressing CD45RA. Findings for naive and memory subsets could not be checked against ground truth.

Both TRBC1 and TRBC2 were covered by a beta constant-region primer of two equimolar oligonucleotides. Nested alpha and beta constant-region primers with the SP2 primer drove four PCR rounds on ligated cDNA. TCRdb re-derived calls from the UMI-ligation and nested PCR reads in MiXCR, one entry per CDR3 protein. The data contain more than 95,000 distinct CDR3 sequences, roughly 14% of them singletons. Germline V gene sequence: CDR1 SQVTM, CDR2 ANQGSEA. There are 14 residues in the CDR3. V lost 7 bases, J lost 5 bases, and 18 bases lay in between. In this sample, this clonotype turned up a few times. The antigen remains unidentified.

The genes are TRBV29-1 and TRBJ1-5; D uncertain. The receptor was isolated from a human donor in good health. Sequenced material: naive CD8+ T cells from blood. The CDR3 bases are TGCAGCGCCAAACGCAATGCCCCTTATCAGCCCCAGCATTTT. Translating gives CSAKRNAPYQPQHF.